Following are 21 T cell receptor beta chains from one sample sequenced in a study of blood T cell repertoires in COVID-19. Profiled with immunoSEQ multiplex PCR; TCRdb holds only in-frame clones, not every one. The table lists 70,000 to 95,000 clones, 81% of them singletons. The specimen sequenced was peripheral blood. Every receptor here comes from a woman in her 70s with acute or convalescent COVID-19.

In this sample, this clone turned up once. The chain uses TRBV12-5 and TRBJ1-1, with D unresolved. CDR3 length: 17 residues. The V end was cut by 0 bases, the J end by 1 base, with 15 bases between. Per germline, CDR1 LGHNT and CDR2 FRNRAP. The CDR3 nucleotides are TGTGCTAGTGGTTTGGTACCCCCGGTCCGAAAGAACACTGAAGCTTTCTTT. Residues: CASGLVPPVRKNTEAFF.

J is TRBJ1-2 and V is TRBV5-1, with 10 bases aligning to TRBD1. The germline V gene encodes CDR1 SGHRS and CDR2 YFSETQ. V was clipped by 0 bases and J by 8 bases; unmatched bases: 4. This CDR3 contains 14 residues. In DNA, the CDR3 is TGCGCCAGCAGCTTGGCCGTGACAGGGGGCGGCTACACCTTC. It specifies CASSLAVTGGGYTF.

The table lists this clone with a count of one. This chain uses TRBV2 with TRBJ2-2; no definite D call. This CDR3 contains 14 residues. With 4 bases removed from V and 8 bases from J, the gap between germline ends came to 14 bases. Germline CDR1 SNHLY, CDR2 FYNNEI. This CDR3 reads CASSVERGFGELFF. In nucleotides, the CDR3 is TGTGCCAGCAGTGTTGAGCGTGGGTTTGGGGAGCTGTTTTTT.

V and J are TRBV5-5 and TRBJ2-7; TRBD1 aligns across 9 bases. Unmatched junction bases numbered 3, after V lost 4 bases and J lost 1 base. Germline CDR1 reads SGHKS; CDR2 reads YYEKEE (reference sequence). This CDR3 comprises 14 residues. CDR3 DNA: TGTGCCAGCAGCGGGACAGGGCAGTCCTACGAGCAGTACTTC. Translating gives CASSGTGQSYEQYF.

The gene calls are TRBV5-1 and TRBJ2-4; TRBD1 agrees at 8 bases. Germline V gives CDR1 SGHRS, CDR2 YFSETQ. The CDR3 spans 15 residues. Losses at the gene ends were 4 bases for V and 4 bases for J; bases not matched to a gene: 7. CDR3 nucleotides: TGCGCCAGCAGCCTCGGACAGGGCGAGAAAAACATTCAGTACTTC. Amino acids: CASSLGQGEKNIQYF.

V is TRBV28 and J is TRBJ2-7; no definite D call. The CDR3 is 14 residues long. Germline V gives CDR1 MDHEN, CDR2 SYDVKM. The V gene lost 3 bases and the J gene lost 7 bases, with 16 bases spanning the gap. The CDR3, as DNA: TGTGCCAGCAGTTTGAAAAGGCCAACCGGGGAGCAGTACTTC. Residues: CASSLKRPTGEQYF.

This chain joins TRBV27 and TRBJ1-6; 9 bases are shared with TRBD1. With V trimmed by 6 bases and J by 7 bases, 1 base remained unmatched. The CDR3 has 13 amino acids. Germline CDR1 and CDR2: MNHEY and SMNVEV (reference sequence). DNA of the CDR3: TGTGCCAGCAGGGGACAGGGAAATTCACCCCTCCACTTT. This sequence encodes CASRGQGNSPLHF.

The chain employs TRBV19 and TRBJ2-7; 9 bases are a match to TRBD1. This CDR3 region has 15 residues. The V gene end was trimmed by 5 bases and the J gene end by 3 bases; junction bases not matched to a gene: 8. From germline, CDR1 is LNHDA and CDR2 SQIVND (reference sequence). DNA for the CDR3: TGTGCCAGTAGTCCCTTGGGGACAGGGCTCTACGAGCAGTACTTC. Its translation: CASSPLGTGLYEQYF.

The CDR3 DNA is TGCGCCAGCAGTCGGACTAGCGGGAGGGGGGGAGAGACCCAGTACTTC. This gives the protein CASSRTSGRGGETQYF. V is TRBV4-1 and J is TRBJ2-5; 15 bases are a match to TRBD2. Losses at the gene ends were 6 bases for V and 4 bases for J; bases not matched to a gene: 6. CDR1 is MGHRA and CDR2 is YSYEKL in the germline V gene. This CDR3 spans 16 amino acids.

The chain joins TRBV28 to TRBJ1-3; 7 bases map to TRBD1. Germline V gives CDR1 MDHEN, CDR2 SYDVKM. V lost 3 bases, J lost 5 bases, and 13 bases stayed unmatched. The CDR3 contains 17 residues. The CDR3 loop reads CASSLVALTGSRNTIYF. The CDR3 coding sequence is TGTGCCAGCAGTTTGGTTGCGTTGACAGGGAGTAGAAACACCATATATTTT. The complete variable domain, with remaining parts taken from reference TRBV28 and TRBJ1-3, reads DVKVTQSSRYLVKRTGEKVFLECVQDMDHENMFWYRQDPGLGLRLIYFSYDVKMKEKGDIPEGYSVSREKKERFSLILESASTNQTSMYLCASSLVALTGSRNTIYFGEGSWLTVV.

The CDR3 coding sequence is TGTGCCAGCAGTTTAATGAAGTGGCAGGGAAGTAATTCACCCCTCCACTTT. It translates to CASSLMKWQGSNSPLHF. The V and J genes are TRBV28 and TRBJ1-6; the D gene is possibly TRBD1 (5 bases). CDR1 is MDHEN and CDR2 is SYDVKM in the germline V gene. This CDR3 comprises 17 residues. Trimming left V 2 bases short and J 6 bases short, with 17 bases between.

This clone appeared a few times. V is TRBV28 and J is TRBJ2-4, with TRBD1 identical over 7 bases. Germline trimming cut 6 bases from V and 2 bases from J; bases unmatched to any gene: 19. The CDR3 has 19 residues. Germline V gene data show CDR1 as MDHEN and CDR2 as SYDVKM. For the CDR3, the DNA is TGTGCCAGCAGCTCCCCTTTCCCCGGGACAGAACTAACCAAAAACATTCAGTACTTC. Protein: CASSSPFPGTELTKNIQYF.

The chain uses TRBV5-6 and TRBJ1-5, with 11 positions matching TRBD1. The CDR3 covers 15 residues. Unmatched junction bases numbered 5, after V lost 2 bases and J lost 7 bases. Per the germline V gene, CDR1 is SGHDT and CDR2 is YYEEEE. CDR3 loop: CASSLSDRGRQPQHF. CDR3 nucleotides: TGTGCCAGCAGCTTATCGGACAGGGGGCGGCAGCCCCAGCATTTT.

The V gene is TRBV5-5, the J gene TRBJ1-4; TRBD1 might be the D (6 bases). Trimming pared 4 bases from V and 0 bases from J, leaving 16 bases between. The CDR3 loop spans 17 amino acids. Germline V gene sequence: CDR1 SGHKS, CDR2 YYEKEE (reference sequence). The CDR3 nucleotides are TGTGCCAGCAGCCCACCCAGGGGCGCTTCAACTAATGAAAAACTGTTTTTT. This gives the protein CASSPPRGASTNEKLFF.

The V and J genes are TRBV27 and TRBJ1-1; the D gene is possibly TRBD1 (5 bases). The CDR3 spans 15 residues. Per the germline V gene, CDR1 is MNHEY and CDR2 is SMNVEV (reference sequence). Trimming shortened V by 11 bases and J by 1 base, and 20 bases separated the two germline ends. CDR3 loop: CACHARGLPNTEAFF. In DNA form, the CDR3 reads TGTGCCTGCCACGCCCGGGGACTCCCGAACACTGAAGCTTTCTTT.

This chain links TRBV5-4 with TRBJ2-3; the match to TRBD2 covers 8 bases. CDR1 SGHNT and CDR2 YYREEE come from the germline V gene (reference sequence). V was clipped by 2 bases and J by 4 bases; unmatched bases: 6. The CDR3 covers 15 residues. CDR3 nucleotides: TGTGCCAGCAGCTTACAGACGGGAGGGGCAGATACGCAGTATTTT. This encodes CASSLQTGGADTQYF.

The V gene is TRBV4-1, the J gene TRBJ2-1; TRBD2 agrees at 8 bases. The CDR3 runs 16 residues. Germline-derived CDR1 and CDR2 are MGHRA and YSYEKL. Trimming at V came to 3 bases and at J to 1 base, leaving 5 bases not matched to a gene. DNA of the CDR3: TGCGCCAGCAGCCAGTTAGCGGGAATTTCCTACAATGAGCAGTTCTTC. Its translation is CASSQLAGISYNEQFF.

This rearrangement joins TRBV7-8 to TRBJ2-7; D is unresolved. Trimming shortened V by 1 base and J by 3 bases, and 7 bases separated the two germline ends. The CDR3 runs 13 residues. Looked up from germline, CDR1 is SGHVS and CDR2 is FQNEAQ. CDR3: CASSLDYLYEQYF. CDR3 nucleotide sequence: TGTGCCAGCAGCTTAGACTACCTCTACGAGCAGTACTTC.

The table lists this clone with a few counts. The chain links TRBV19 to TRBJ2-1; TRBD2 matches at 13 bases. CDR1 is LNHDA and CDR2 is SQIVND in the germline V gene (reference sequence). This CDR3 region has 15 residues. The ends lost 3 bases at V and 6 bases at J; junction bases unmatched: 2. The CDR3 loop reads CASSMWTSGSNEQFF. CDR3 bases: TGTGCCAGTAGTATGTGGACTAGCGGGAGCAATGAGCAGTTCTTC. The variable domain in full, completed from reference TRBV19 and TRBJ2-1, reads DGGITQSPKYLFRKEGQNVTLSCEQNLNHDAMYWYRQDPGQGLRLIYYSQIVNDFQKGDIAEGYSVSREKKESFPLTVTSAQKNPTAFYLCASSMWTSGSNEQFFGPGTRLTVL.

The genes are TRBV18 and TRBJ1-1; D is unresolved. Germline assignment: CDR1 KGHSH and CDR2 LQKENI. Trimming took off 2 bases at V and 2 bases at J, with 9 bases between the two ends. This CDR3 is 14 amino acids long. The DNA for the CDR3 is TGTGCCAGCTCACCAAAGCGGGAAAACACTGAAGCTTTCTTT. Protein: CASSPKRENTEAFF.

The CDR3 coding sequence is TGTGCCAGCAGCCCCGGGACAGGCTATGAAAAACTGTTTTTT. Encoded protein: CASSPGTGYEKLFF. V is TRBV7-9 and J is TRBJ1-4; TRBD1 matches at 8 bases. Trimming at V came to 5 bases and at J to 6 bases, leaving 5 bases not matched to a gene. The CDR3 contains 14 residues. Germline loops: CDR1 SEHNR, CDR2 FQNEAQ (reference sequence). Together with reference TRBV7-9 and TRBJ1-4, the CDR3 gives the full variable domain: DTGVSQNPRHKITKRGQNVTFRCDPISEHNRLYWYRQTLGQGPEFLTYFQNEAQLEKSRLLSDRFSAERPKGSFSTLEIQRTEQGDSAMYLCASSPGTGYEKLFFGSGTQLSVL.